This T cell receptor (beta chain) is from a study of CD8+ T cells in alopecia areata. Study-wide findings and caveats: Tofacitinib delivered significant drops in scalp clonality and in expanded CD8+ clones among the top 100.

Turning to this clone: Its antigen remains unidentified. The same CDR3 arises from other DNA sequences in this sample as well.

Treatment defined: oral pan-JAK inhibitor, 5-10 mg twice daily. Trimming left V 4 bases short and J 1 base short, with 4 bases between. The CDR3 consists of 12 residues. Per the germline V gene, CDR1 is MNHEY and CDR2 is SVGAGI. cDNA prepared by RNA extraction and subsequent reverse transcription served as the template for sequencing. Profiled with immunoSEQ multiplex PCR; TCRdb holds only in-frame clones, not every one. The sample yields about 120,000 clones, around 50% seen once. This specimen was CD8+ T cells sorted from blood, taken at week 24, from a patient treated with tofacitinib. The rearrangement uses TRBV6-5 and TRBJ2-5; D is unclear. The origin of this receptor is a human donor with alopecia areata. The CDR3 reads CASSSLQETQYF. CDR3 coding DNA: TGTGCCAGCAGTTCCCTCCAAGAGACCCAGTACTTC.